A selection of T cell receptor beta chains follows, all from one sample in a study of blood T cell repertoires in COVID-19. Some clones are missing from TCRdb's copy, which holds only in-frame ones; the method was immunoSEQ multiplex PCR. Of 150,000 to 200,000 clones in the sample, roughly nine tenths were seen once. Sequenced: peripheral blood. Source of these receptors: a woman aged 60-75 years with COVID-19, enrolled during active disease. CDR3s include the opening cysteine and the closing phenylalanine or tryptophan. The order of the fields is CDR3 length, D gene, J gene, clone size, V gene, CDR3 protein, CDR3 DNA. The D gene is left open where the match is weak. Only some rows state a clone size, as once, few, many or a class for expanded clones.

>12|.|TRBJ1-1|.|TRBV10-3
CATRKGDTEAFF
TGTGCCACCCGGAAGGGGGACACTGAAGCTTTCTTT
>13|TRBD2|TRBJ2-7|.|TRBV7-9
CASSSGSGYEQYF
TGTGCCAGCAGCAGCGGGAGCGGCTACGAGCAGTACTTC
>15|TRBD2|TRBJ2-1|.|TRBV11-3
CASSQGLAGGDEQFF
TGTGCCAGCAGCCAGGGACTAGCGGGAGGCGATGAGCAGTTCTTC
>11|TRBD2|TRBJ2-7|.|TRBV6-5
CASGRAAEQYF
TGTGCCAGCGGGAGGGCCGCCGAGCAGTACTTC
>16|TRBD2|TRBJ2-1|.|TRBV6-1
CASSEYVTSEYNEQFF
TGTGCCAGCAGTGAATATGTGACTAGCGAGTACAATGAGCAGTTCTTC
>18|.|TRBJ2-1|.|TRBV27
CASSPLVMTGKTYNEQFF
TGTGCCAGCAGTCCCCTCGTGATGACGGGAAAGACCTACAATGAGCAGTTCTTC
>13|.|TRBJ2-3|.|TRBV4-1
CASSQVEKHTQYF
TGCGCCAGCAGCCAAGTTGAGAAACATACGCAGTATTTT
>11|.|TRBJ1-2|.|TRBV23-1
CASGQNYGYTF
TGCGCCAGCGGACAGAACTATGGCTACACCTTC
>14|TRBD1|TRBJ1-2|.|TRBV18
CASSYRDRRYGYTF
TGTGCCAGCTCGTACCGGGACAGGCGATATGGCTACACCTTC
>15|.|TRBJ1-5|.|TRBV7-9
CASSGPGVGVQPQHF
TGTGCCAGCAGCGGCCCGGGGGTAGGTGTCCAGCCCCAGCATTTT
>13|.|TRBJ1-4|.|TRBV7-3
CASGGGPNEKLFF
TGTGCCAGCGGTGGGGGCCCCAATGAAAAACTGTTTTTT
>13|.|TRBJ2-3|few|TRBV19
CASSNRDTDTQYF
TGTGCCAGTAGTAACAGGGACACAGATACGCAGTATTTT
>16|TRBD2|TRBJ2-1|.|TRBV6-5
CASSYEPGTSGLNWFF
TGTGCCAGCAGTTACGAACCTGGGACTAGCGGACTAAATTGGTTCTTC
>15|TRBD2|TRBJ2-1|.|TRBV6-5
CASSLTSGKYNEQFF
TGTGCCAGCAGTTTGACTAGCGGGAAGTACAATGAGCAGTTCTTC
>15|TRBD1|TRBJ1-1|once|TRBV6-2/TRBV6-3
CASRYMGQLNTEAFF
TGTGCCAGCAGATACATGGGACAGCTGAACACTGAAGCTTTCTTT
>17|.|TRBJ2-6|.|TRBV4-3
CASSPQDFESGANVLTF
TGCGCCAGCAGCCCTCAGGACTTTGAATCTGGGGCCAACGTCCTGACTTTC
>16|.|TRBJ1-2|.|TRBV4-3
CASSQHRTVTNYGYTF
TGCGCCAGCAGCCAGCACAGGACAGTTACAAACTATGGCTACACCTTC
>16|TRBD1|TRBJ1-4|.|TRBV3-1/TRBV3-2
CASSQASGTGAEKLFF
TGTGCCAGCAGCCAAGCCTCCGGGACAGGGGCGGAAAAACTGTTTTTT
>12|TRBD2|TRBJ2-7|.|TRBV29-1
CSVGLGLGEQYF
TGCAGCGTTGGTTTGGGACTAGGCGAGCAGTACTTC
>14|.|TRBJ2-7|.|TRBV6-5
CASSKGLYSYEQYF
TGTGCCAGCAGCAAAGGACTATACTCCTACGAGCAGTACTTC